This T cell receptor beta chain was sequenced for a study of PD-1 blockade in classical Hodgkin lymphoma. Whole-study findings and limits: Underlying causes for the observed repertoire differences were not defined, possibly disease activity or prior therapy. Healthy donors were reported to have higher baseline TCR diversity than newly diagnosed patients.

On this clone itself: What it binds is unknown.

Germline V gene lookup returns CDR1 SQVTM and CDR2 ANQGSEA. The length of the CDR3 is 13 residues. V shed 5 bases and J 2 bases; nucleotides not matched to a gene: 2. The assay was immunoSEQ multiplex PCR, and TCRdb's table has in-frame clones only and misses some. The table has roughly 20,000 clones, about 95% seen once. As for time point: newly diagnosed, previously untreated cHL patient sample. Newly diagnosed, untreated classical Hodgkin lymphoma PBMCs provided comparison. The receptor was isolated from a human donor with classical Hodgkin lymphoma. The chain combines TRBV29-1 with TRBJ2-1; 8 bases fit TRBD2. Specimen: peripheral blood mononuclear cells (PBMCs). This CDR3 is CSVPRGAYNEQFF. In nucleotides, the CDR3 is TGCAGCGTTCCGCGGGGGGCCTACAATGAGCAGTTCTTC.